This TCR beta chain emerged from a study of shared clonotypes between healthy human individuals. CD4+ cells yielded CD45RA+ naive and CD45RA-negative memory subsets. Profiled with immunoSEQ multiplex PCR; TCRdb holds only in-frame clones, not every one. Among about 1,500,000 clones listed, around 95% were seen once. The sample comprised naive CD4+ T cells sorted from blood. The subset denotes: CD45RA+ positively selected. The TCR was taken from a man aged 30 to 45 in good health.

For the CDR3, the DNA is TGCAGCGTCCAAATGAGCAACGAGCAGTACTTC. This encodes CSVQMSNEQYF. The chain employs TRBV29-1 and TRBJ2-7; D not resolved. This CDR3 comprises 11 residues. The ends were cut back, 6 bases at V and 5 bases at J, with 11 bases in the middle. Germline V gene lookup returns CDR1 SQVTM and CDR2 ANQGSEA.